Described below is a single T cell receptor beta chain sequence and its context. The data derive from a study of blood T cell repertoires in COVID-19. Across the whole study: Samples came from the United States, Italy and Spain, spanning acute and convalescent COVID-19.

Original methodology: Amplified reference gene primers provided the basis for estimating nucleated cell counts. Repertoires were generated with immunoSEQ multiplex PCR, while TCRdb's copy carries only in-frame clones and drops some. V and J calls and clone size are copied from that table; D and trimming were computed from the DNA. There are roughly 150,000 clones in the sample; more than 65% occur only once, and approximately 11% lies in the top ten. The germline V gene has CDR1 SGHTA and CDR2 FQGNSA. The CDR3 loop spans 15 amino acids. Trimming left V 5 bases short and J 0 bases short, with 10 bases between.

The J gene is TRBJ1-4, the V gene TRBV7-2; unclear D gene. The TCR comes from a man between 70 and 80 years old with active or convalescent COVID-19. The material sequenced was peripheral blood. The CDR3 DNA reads TGTGCCAGCAGCCCCGTGGGAGCAACTAATGAAAAACTGTTTTTT. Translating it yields CASSPVGATNEKLFF.